This entry describes one T cell receptor beta chain. Its antigen is unidentified. The entry originates in a study of T cells in Graves' hyperthyroidism and ophthalmopathy. Study-wide background: Any treatment followed the collection of peripheral blood at initial diagnosis.

The CDR3 spans 18 residues. CDR1 is GTSNPN and CDR2 is SVGIG in the germline V gene (reference sequence). V was pared by 2 bases and J by 5 bases, with 14 bases of the junction left unmatched. Uncontrolled infection, other autoimmune disease, pregnancy or lactation excluded patients. The study's findings and limits: The majority of expanded thyroid clonotypes above 0.001 also appeared in blood. Ophthalmopathy was separated from stable hyperthyroidism by a 13 V-J model.

Researchers took RNA transcripts and amplified the TCR beta CDR3 regions from them. With the HTBI primer set, the TCR CDR3 went through a first round of RT-PCR. TCRdb reanalysed the multiplex PCR reads using MiXCR and keeps one entry per CDR3 protein. This repertoire shows under 550,000 distinct CDR3 sequences, 20% found once; its top ten account for less than 55%. This chain uses TRBV30 with TRBJ2-3; 12 nucleotides match TRBD2. This TCR was sampled from a middle-aged man with Graves' ophthalmopathy. Sequenced input: blood. The CDR3 bases are TGTGCCTGGAGTCTACCTAGCGGGGGGGCCTACCCTAGAGATACGCAGTATTTT. It translates to CAWSLPSGGAYPRDTQYF.